This T cell receptor beta chain was sequenced during a study of blood T cell repertoires in COVID-19. Background on the study: Collection of acute and convalescent COVID-19 samples took place in the United States, Italy and Spain.

Seattle patients were enrolled during active infection and followed longitudinally. This CDR3 comprises 14 residues. Germline V gives CDR1 SGHDT, CDR2 YYEEEE. V lost 3 bases to trimming and J lost 5 bases, with 14 bases between them. Original handling: Amplification from reference gene primers served as the basis for estimated nucleated cell counts. Measured with immunoSEQ multiplex PCR; TCRdb has only the in-frame clones, and not every one. V and J calls plus clone size are reproduced from that table; the DNA served to infer D and trimming. The sample yields around 270,000 clones, around 82% seen once.

The TCR was taken from a human donor with COVID-19, enrolled during active disease. The donor label of this sample is uncertain. V gene TRBV5-6 combines with J gene TRBJ2-5; TRBD1 might be the D (6 bases). Material for sequencing was peripheral blood. CDR3 sequence reads: CASSSTGLGETQYF. CDR3 coding DNA: TGTGCCAGCAGCTCAACAGGGCTGGGGGAGACCCAGTACTTC.